This passage covers 11 T cell receptor beta chains from one sample sequenced in a study of PD-1 blockade in classical Hodgkin lymphoma. Profiling relied on immunoSEQ multiplex PCR, and the TCRdb table lists in-frame clones only, not all of them. The sample has some 30,000 clones, around 90% seen once. Time point of the sample: newly diagnosed, previously untreated cHL patient sample. Using magnetic negative selection, the CD4+ T cells were separated out of thawed PBMCs. The sequenced sample was CD4+ T cells from blood. Source of these receptors: a human donor with classical Hodgkin lymphoma.

This clone was counted a few times. CDR3 in amino acids: CASSLTGNNQPQHF. In DNA, the CDR3 is TGCGCCAGCAGCTTGACAGGGAACAATCAGCCCCAGCATTTT. This chain joins TRBV5-1 and TRBJ1-5, with D possibly matching TRBD1 (6 bases). Germline assignment: CDR1 SGHRS and CDR2 YFSETQ. The CDR3 has 14 amino acids. Trimming took 1 base from V and 3 from J, leaving 8 bases between them.

The chain joins TRBV10-3 to TRBJ1-2; the D is unclear. Trimming shortened V by 0 bases and J by 3 bases, and 8 bases separated the two germline ends. CDR3 size: 14 residues. Germline V gene lookup returns CDR1 ENHRY and CDR2 SYGVKD. The CDR3 DNA follows: TGTGCCATCAGTGAGTCAAGGACGGACTATGGCTACACCTTC. Encoded protein: CAISESRTDYGYTF.

V gene TRBV5-4 combines with J gene TRBJ1-1; no definite D call. The CDR3 length is 14 residues. The V and J ends lost 5 bases and 1 base respectively, with 12 bases between them. Germline V CDR1 and CDR2: SGHNT, YYREEE (reference sequence). The CDR3 DNA is TGTGCCAGCAGAAAACGGGATCAGAACACTGAAGCTTTCTTT. Its translation: CASRKRDQNTEAFF.

The rearrangement links TRBV28 to TRBJ2-2; no clear D gene. V was cut by 3 bases and J by 4 bases, with 6 bases left in between. CDR3 length equals 13 residues. In germline, CDR1 is MDHEN, CDR2 SYDVKM. CDR3 sequence: CASSFPSTGELFF. Written as DNA, the CDR3 is TGTGCCAGCAGTTTTCCCTCCACCGGGGAGCTGTTTTTT.

The chain employs TRBV5-6 and TRBJ1-5, with TRBD1 matching 11 bases. CDR3 size: 16 residues. The V segment lost 4 bases and the J segment 7 bases; nucleotides outside the gene matches: 10. CDR1 is SGHDT, CDR2 YYEEEE, per germline. CDR3 in DNA: TGTGCCAGCAGCATAAGGACAGGGGGCTATCGACAGCCCCAGCATTTT. Amino acid sequence: CASSIRTGGYRQPQHF.

The V and J genes are TRBV7-9 and TRBJ2-5, with unresolved D. Trimming took off 4 bases at V and 2 bases at J, with 5 bases between the two ends. The CDR3 consists of 12 residues. Germline values: CDR1 SEHNR, CDR2 FQNEAQ (reference sequence). The CDR3 bases are TGTGCCAGCAGCTCGCCTCAAGAGACCCAGTACTTC. It encodes CASSSPQETQYF.

V and J are TRBV7-9 and TRBJ2-2; D unclear. Trimming took off 1 base at V and 1 base at J, with 7 bases between the two ends. CDR3 length equals 15 residues. CDR1 is SEHNR, CDR2 FQNEAQ, per germline (reference sequence). CDR3 DNA sequence: TGTGCCAGCAGCTTAGGTGCGGTGAACACCGGGGAGCTGTTTTTT. Protein: CASSLGAVNTGELFF.

The V call is TRBV29-1, the J call TRBJ2-5; 9 bases are shared with TRBD1. The CDR3 contains 18 residues. Trimming at V came to 0 bases and at J to 5 bases, leaving 16 bases not matched to a gene. CDR1 is SQVTM, CDR2 ANQGSEA, per germline. CDR3: CSVEDRWLGQGMEETQYF. DNA for the CDR3: TGCAGCGTTGAAGATCGGTGGCTCGGACAGGGGATGGAGGAGACCCAGTACTTC.

This rearrangement joins TRBV6-1 to TRBJ1-1; perhaps TRBD1 as D (5 bases). Looked up from germline, CDR1 is MNHNS and CDR2 is SASEGT. Between the trimmed V and J ends, which lost 6 bases and 0 bases, there was a span of 11 bases. The CDR3 spans 14 residues. The CDR3 here is CASSSGRMNTEAFF. The CDR3 DNA reads as TGTGCCAGCAGCTCAGGGCGCATGAACACTGAAGCTTTCTTT.

CDR3 bases: TGTGCCAGCAGCTTGGGTAGGGCGACCGGGGAGCTGTTTTTT. It yields the protein CASSLGRATGELFF. The chain combines TRBV7-9 with TRBJ2-2; the D is unclear. V dropped 3 bases and J dropped 5 bases, with 10 bases sitting between them. The CDR3 contains 14 residues. The V gene's germline CDR1 is SEHNR and CDR2 FQNEAQ (reference sequence).

The chain employs TRBV19 and TRBJ1-2; D may be TRBD1 (5 bases). V lost 6 bases and J 4 bases, leaving 15 bases between the germline ends. Per germline, CDR1 LNHDA and CDR2 SQIVND (reference sequence). This CDR3 is 14 amino acids long. The CDR3 loop is CASSLRDGAYGYTF. The CDR3, as DNA: TGTGCCAGTAGCCTCCGGGACGGAGCCTATGGCTACACCTTC. Based on the CDR3 plus reference TRBV19 and TRBJ1-2, the full variable domain is DGGITQSPKYLFRKEGQNVTLSCEQNLNHDAMYWYRQDPGQGLRLIYYSQIVNDFQKGDIAEGYSVSREKKESFPLTVTSAQKNPTAFYLCASSLRDGAYGYTFGSGTRLTVV.